Below, 20 T cell receptor beta chains from the same sample are listed, as sequenced in a study of T and B cells in COVID-19 patients. BIOMED2 TRB-A/B primer pools were used in multiplex TRB PCR. TCRdb fed the multiplex PCR reads into MiXCR, producing one record per CDR3 protein. The table lists fewer than 25,000 distinct CDR3 sequences, approximately 28% of them singletons. Each TRB amplification used roughly 220-550 ng of genomic DNA from blood. Sequences were obtained from blood. All receptors derive from a human donor who had recovered from COVID-19.

The chain is built from TRBV30 and TRBJ2-7; 8 nucleotides agree with TRBD1. J lost 3 bases, V lost 4 bases, and 8 bases had no gene match. CDR1 is GTSNPN, CDR2 SVGIG, per germline (reference sequence). The CDR3 has 14 residues. Here the CDR3 DNA reads TGTGCCTGGACCGCCGGGACAGGTCGCTACGAGCAGTACTTC. Translating it yields CAWTAGTGRYEQYF.

The rearrangement uses TRBV20-1 and TRBJ1-1; 10 bases are a match to TRBD1. The CDR3 covers 14 residues. CDR1 and CDR2 (germline): DFQATT, SNEGSKA (reference sequence). Losses at the gene ends were 3 bases for V and 3 bases for J; bases not matched to a gene: 4. CDR3 region: CSASAGTGDTEAFF. The CDR3 DNA reads TGCAGTGCTAGCGCGGGGACAGGGGACACTGAAGCTTTCTTT.

The chain is built from TRBV6-2 or TRBV6-3 and TRBJ1-2, with D unresolved. The CDR3 spans 14 residues. Germline loops: CDR1 MNHEY, CDR2 SVGEGT. Trimming took off 2 bases at V and 3 bases at J, with 10 bases between the two ends. The CDR3 loop reads CASSYGGYHYGYTF. The CDR3 DNA reads TGTGCCAGCAGTTACGGAGGGTACCACTATGGCTACACCTTC.

This clonotype occurred a few times. This chain links TRBV30 with TRBJ1-2; 11 bases agree with TRBD1. This CDR3 spans 15 amino acids. Per the germline V gene, CDR1 is GTSNPN and CDR2 is SVGIG (reference sequence). Trimming removed 4 bases from V and 1 base from J; junction bases left unmatched: 5. In nucleotides, the CDR3 is TGTGCCTGGACCCCCGGGACAGGGGGTAACTATGGCTACACCTTC. Protein: CAWTPGTGGNYGYTF.

This clonotype was counted ten times or more. This chain connects TRBV6-5 to TRBJ2-1; TRBD2 is a possible D gene (5 bases). The CDR3 totals 15 residues. Germline CDR1 reads MNHEY; CDR2 reads SVGAGI. The V end was cut by 0 bases, the J end by 2 bases, with 8 bases between. DNA of the CDR3: TGTGCCAGCAGTTACTCGGGCGGGCCCTACAATGAGCAGTTCTTC. Its protein is CASSYSGGPYNEQFF.

Of note for this clonotype: The DNA is left out, because the CDR3 cannot be placed on it with certainty; the CDR3 is given as TCRdb lists it. The rearrangement links TRBV7-5 to TRBJ2-7; TRBD1, as called in the table, went unchecked against the DNA. TRBV7-5 represents a pseudogene. The CDR3 is made up of 16 amino acids, end residues included. This CDR3 is CISVPASHSCEGEQYF.

This clonotype was observed at least ten times. The J gene is TRBJ2-1, the V gene TRBV13; TRBD2 matches at 11 bases. The CDR3 consists of 15 residues. The germline gives CDR1 PRHDT, CDR2 FYEKMQ (reference sequence). V lost 1 base and J lost 6; bases outside the gene matches: 2. For the CDR3, the DNA is TGTGCCAGCAGCTTAGTAGCGGGGGGGCCCAATGAGCAGTTCTTC. This translates into CASSLVAGGPNEQFF.

Here the CDR3 reads CASSRGSNQPQHF. The CDR3 region has the DNA TGTGCCAGCAGTAGGGGTAGCAATCAGCCCCAGCATTTT. The chain couples TRBV6-1 to TRBJ1-5, with D maybe TRBD1 (5 bases). Trimming stripped 5 bases from V and 0 bases from J, with 5 bases between. Germline CDR1 and CDR2: MNHNS and SASEGT. The CDR3 is 13 residues long.

This clonotype was seen a few times. The rearrangement links TRBV6-5 to TRBJ2-1, with 12 bases matching TRBD2. This CDR3 has 18 residues. The J segment lost 7 bases and the V segment lost 5 bases, leaving 15 bases of the junction unmatched. Germline-derived CDR1 and CDR2 are MNHEY and SVGAGI. CDR3 in DNA: TGTGCCAGCAGTGAAGTTGGGGGTCGGACTAGCGGGATAAATGAGCAGTTCTTC. Protein sequence: CASSEVGGRTSGINEQFF.

V gene TRBV7-9 combines with J gene TRBJ2-5, with unresolved D. Germline V CDR1 and CDR2: SEHNR, FQNEAQ (reference sequence). The CDR3 spans 13 residues. Trimming removed 3 bases from V and 4 bases from J, with 9 bases in between. CDR3 protein: CASSLAQRETQYF. In nucleotides, the CDR3 is TGTGCCAGCAGCTTGGCTCAGCGAGAGACCCAGTACTTC.

The chain couples TRBV10-3 to TRBJ2-1; D call uncertain. V was pared by 7 bases and J by 6 bases, with 13 bases between. This CDR3 is 13 amino acids long. Germline lookup yields CDR1 ENHRY and CDR2 SYGVKD. CDR3 region: CAITLGDGNEQFF. CDR3 nucleotides: TGTGCCATCACCCTCGGTGATGGCAATGAGCAGTTCTTC.

In regard to this clonotype: Relative to the germline gene, one junction end is altered; a read error may explain this. The chain links TRBV15 to TRBJ2-3; 8 nucleotides agree with TRBD1. This CDR3 spans 13 amino acids. CDR1 is LNHNV, CDR2 YYDKDF, per germline (reference sequence). The CDR3 sequence: CASSPGGRDTQYF. Here the CDR3 DNA reads TGCGCCAGCAGCCCAGGGGGCAGAGATACGCAGTATTTT. The whole variable domain, filled in from reference TRBV15 and TRBJ2-3, reads DAMVIQNPRYQVTQFGKPVTLSCSQTLNHNVMYWYQQKSSQAPKLLFHYYDKDFNNEADTPDNFQSRRPNTSFCFLDIRSPGLGDTAMYLCASSPGGRDTQYFGPGTRLTVL.

The chain carries TRBV19 and TRBJ1-1; D gene ambiguous. V was cut by 4 bases and J by 2 bases, with 11 bases left in between. The CDR3 is made up of 14 amino acids. Germline assignment: CDR1 LNHDA and CDR2 SQIVND (reference sequence). CDR3 sequence (DNA): TGTGCCAGTAGTACCGGGAGGTTTAACACTGAAGCTTTCTTT. It encodes CASSTGRFNTEAFF.

The V and J genes are TRBV15 and TRBJ1-4; no clear D. Trimming shortened V by 0 bases and J by 3 bases, and 11 bases separated the two germline ends. The CDR3 runs to 16 residues. CDR1 and CDR2 from the germline V gene are LNHNV and YYDKDF (reference sequence). CDR3 nucleotide sequence: TGTGCCACCAGCAGAGATCCGCCCGGGGCTAATGAAAAACTGTTTTTT. Translating gives CATSRDPPGANEKLFF.

This clonotype has just a few counts. The V call is TRBV6-6, the J call TRBJ1-2; D remains ambiguous. V was cut by 2 bases and J by 1 base, with 8 bases left in between. This CDR3 is 14 amino acids long. From germline, CDR1 is MNHNY and CDR2 SVGAGI (reference sequence). CDR3 in DNA: TGTGCCAGCAGTTACACCGGGCTTAACTATGGCTACACCTTC. This encodes CASSYTGLNYGYTF.

The CDR3 DNA reads as TGCGCCAGCAGCTCCTTTGGGAGTACCAGCGAGCAGTACTTC. Its translation is CASSSFGSTSEQYF. The chain joins TRBV5-1 to TRBJ2-7; tentative D call: TRBD2 (5 bases). This CDR3 has 14 residues. Germline V gives CDR1 SGHRS, CDR2 YFSETQ. Trimming stripped 3 bases from V and 6 bases from J, with 16 bases between. The complete variable domain, with remaining parts taken from reference TRBV5-1 and TRBJ2-7, reads KAGVTQTPRYLIKTRGQQVTLSCSPISGHRSVSWYQQTPGQGLQFLFEYFSETQRNKGNFPGRFSGRQFSNSRSEMNVSTLELGDSALYLCASSSFGSTSEQYFGPGTRLTVT.

This clonotype has only a few counts. A read error may produce the germline difference seen at one junction end. V and J are TRBV18 and TRBJ2-5, with 7 bases identical to TRBD1. Looked up from germline, CDR1 is KGHSH and CDR2 is LQKENI. This CDR3 is built from 12 residues. The CDR3 loop reads CASSPNRDRAAF. The CDR3 coding sequence is TGTGCCAGCTCACCCAACCGGGACAGAGCAGCCTTC.

The V gene is TRBV6-5, the J gene TRBJ2-3; D unclear. The V and J ends lost 5 bases and 2 bases respectively, with 5 bases between them. CDR3 length: 12 amino acids. The germline V gene encodes CDR1 MNHEY and CDR2 SVGAGI. CDR3 sequence reads: CASSLHTDTQYF. In nucleotides, the CDR3 is TGTGCCAGCAGTCTACACACAGATACGCAGTATTTT.

This clonotype was observed a few times. The chain is built from TRBV6-1 and TRBJ2-2, with D maybe TRBD2 (6 bases). The CDR3 length is 15 residues. CDR1 and CDR2 (germline): MNHNS, SASEGT. V shed 5 bases and J shed 7 bases, with 17 bases lying between them. The CDR3 protein is CASSPPGTFGGELFF. The CDR3 coding sequence is TGTGCCAGCAGTCCCCCCGGGACTTTTGGCGGGGAGCTGTTTTTT.

The table lists this clonotype with a few counts. The rearrangement links TRBV27 to TRBJ1-6, with 7 bases identical to TRBD1. The CDR3 contains 16 residues. V was clipped by 4 bases and J by 4 bases; unmatched bases: 7. CDR1 is MNHEY and CDR2 is SMNVEV in the germline V gene (reference sequence). CDR3 in DNA: TGTGCCAGCAGTTCCCTGAGGGGACAGTATAATTCACCCCTCCACTTT. Translation gives CASSSLRGQYNSPLHF.